This T cell receptor beta chain stems from a study of blood T cell repertoires in COVID-19. Study-wide background: Researchers got acute and convalescent COVID-19 samples from the United States, Italy and Spain. The cDNA or gDNA used as material had been derived from T cells, B-cell-depleted T cells, or PBMCs.

Seattle cases were enrolled at active infection and followed longitudinally. Profiling relied on immunoSEQ multiplex PCR, and the TCRdb table lists in-frame clones only, not all of them. The table includes 310,000 or so clones, approximately 90% detected once. The clonotype originates from a man aged 25-45 years with COVID-19, enrolled during active disease. Material for sequencing was peripheral blood.

CDR3 in amino acids: CASGLAPTGGPGIGNQPQHF. In nucleotides, the CDR3 is TGTGCTAGTGGTTTGGCCCCGACAGGGGGACCCGGAATCGGCAATCAGCCCCAGCATTTT. The genes are TRBV12-5 and TRBJ1-5; 9 nucleotides agree with TRBD1. Germline V gene sequence: CDR1 LGHNT, CDR2 FRNRAP. This CDR3 comprises 20 residues. V was clipped by 1 base and J by 2 bases; unmatched bases: 15. Full variable domain (remainder filled in from reference TRBV12-5 and TRBJ1-5): DARVTQTPRHKVTEMGQEVTMRCQPILGHNTVFWYRQTMMQGLELLAYFRNRAPLDDSGMPKDRFSAEMPDATLATLKIQPSEPRDSAVYFCASGLAPTGGPGIGNQPQHFGDGTRLSIL.